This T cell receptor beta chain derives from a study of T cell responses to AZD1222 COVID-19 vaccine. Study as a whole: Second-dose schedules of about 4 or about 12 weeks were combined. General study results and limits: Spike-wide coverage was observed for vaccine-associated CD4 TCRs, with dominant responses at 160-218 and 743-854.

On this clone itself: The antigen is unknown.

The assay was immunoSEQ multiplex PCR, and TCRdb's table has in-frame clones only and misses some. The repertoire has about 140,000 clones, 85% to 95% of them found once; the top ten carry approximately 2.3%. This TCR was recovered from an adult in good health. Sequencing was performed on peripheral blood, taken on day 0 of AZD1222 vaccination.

The CDR3 coding sequence is TGTGCCAGCTGGGGGCTCGGTCAGCCCCAGCATTTT. Its translation is CASWGLGQPQHF. The chain recombines TRBV6-5 with TRBJ1-5; TRBD1 might be the D (6 bases). Germline CDR1 MNHEY, CDR2 SVGAGI. CDR3 size: 12 residues. Deletions cut 8 bases from V and 6 bases from J, with 11 bases between.